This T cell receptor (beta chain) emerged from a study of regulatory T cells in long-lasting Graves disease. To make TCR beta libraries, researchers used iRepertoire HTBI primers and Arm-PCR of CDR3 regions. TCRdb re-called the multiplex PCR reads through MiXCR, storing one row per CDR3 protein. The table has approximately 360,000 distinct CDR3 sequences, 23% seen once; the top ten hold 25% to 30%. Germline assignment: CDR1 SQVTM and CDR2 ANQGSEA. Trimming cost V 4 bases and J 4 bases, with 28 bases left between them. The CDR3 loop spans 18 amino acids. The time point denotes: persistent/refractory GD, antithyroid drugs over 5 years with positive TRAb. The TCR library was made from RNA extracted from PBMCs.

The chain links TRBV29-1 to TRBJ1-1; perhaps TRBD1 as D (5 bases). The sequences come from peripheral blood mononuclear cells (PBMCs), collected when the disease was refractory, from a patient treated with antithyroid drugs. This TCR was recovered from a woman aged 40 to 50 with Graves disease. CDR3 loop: CSVVGSYPEGLFSTEAFF. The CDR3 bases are TGCAGCGTTGTTGGAAGCTACCCAGAGGGGCTTTTCTCCACTGAAGCTTTCTTT.